A selection of T cell receptor beta chains follows, all from one sample in a study of blood T cell repertoires in COVID-19. Assay used: immunoSEQ multiplex PCR; TCRdb lists only in-frame clones, some missing. The sample has about 120,000 clones, 70% to 90% seen once. Sequenced sample: peripheral blood. All receptors derive from a man aged 40-49 years with acute or convalescent COVID-19. Each CDR3 is given with its conserved first and last residue. Fields, in order: clone size, J gene, D gene, V gene, CDR3 protein, CDR3 DNA. A D gene is named only where the DNA matches it firmly. A row's size may be missing; if present it is once, few, many or a size class.

>.|TRBJ2-3|.|TRBV5-1
CASSRGSDTQYF
TGCGCCAGCAGCCGGGGGTCAGATACGCAGTATTTT
>.|TRBJ1-6|TRBD1|TRBV5-6
CASSLDRGPNSPLHF
TGTGCCAGCAGCTTGGACAGGGGGCCAAATTCACCCCTCCACTTT
>.|TRBJ2-1|TRBD2|TRBV11-2
CASSLDAGGYNEQFF
TGTGCCAGCAGCTTAGATGCGGGGGGCTACAATGAGCAGTTCTTC
>once|TRBJ2-7|.|TRBV2
CASSPTFRYEQYF
TGTGCCAGCAGTCCTACTTTCAGGTACGAGCAGTACTTC
>.|TRBJ2-4|TRBD1|TRBV10-3
CAISASRQGVNIQYF
TGTGCCATCAGTGCCTCTAGACAGGGGGTGAACATTCAGTACTTC
>.|TRBJ2-7|.|TRBV6-6
CASSSGITYEQYF
TGTGCCAGCAGCTCCGGGATTACCTACGAGCAGTACTTC
>.|TRBJ2-1|.|TRBV10-3
CAISEFKGDNEQFF
TGTGCCATCAGTGAGTTTAAAGGGGACAATGAGCAGTTCTTC
>.|TRBJ2-1|.|TRBV11-2
CASTPEVAYNEQFF
TGTGCCAGCACCCCGGAGGTGGCCTACAATGAGCAGTTCTTC
>.|TRBJ2-2|.|TRBV9
CASSVLGTPNTGELFF
TGTGCCAGCAGCGTCCTCGGGACACCTAACACCGGGGAGCTGTTTTTT
>.|TRBJ2-7|TRBD2|TRBV30
CAWRSPGLGDYEQYF
TGTGCCTGGAGGAGTCCTGGACTAGGGGACTACGAGCAGTACTTC
>.|TRBJ1-2|.|TRBV25-1
CASSRATGDANYGYTF
TGTGCCAGCAGTCGCGCCACCGGAGATGCGAACTATGGCTACACCTTC
>few|TRBJ1-2|TRBD1|TRBV5-6
CASSSWGTGYGYTF
TGTGCCAGCAGCTCCTGGGGGACAGGGTATGGCTACACCTTC
>.|TRBJ2-3|.|TRBV5-1
CASSLEQGTDTQYF
TGCGCCAGCAGCTTGGAACAGGGCACAGATACGCAGTATTTT
>.|TRBJ2-1|TRBD2|TRBV2
CASRQAGGARNEQFF
TGTGCCAGCCGTCAGGCGGGGGGGGCGAGGAATGAGCAGTTCTTC
>.|TRBJ1-2|.|TRBV12-3/TRBV12-4
CASSFGEGYGYTF
TGTGCCAGCAGTTTCGGGGAAGGGTATGGCTACACCTTC
>.|TRBJ2-7|.|TRBV7-8
CASSLGGSEQYF
TGTGCCAGCAGCCTAGGCGGGTCCGAGCAGTACTTC
>few|TRBJ1-1|.|TRBV30
CAWTLGGGTEAFF
TGTGCCTGGACCCTGGGAGGGGGAACTGAAGCTTTCTTT
>.|TRBJ1-1|.|TRBV6-1
CASSEQGLMNTEAFF
TGTGCCAGCAGTGAACAGGGGCTGATGAACACTGAAGCTTTCTTT
>.|TRBJ2-3|.|TRBV21-1
CASSPGTSICTDTQYF
TGTGCCAGCAGCCCCGGGACTAGTATTTGCACAGATACGCAGTATTTT
>.|TRBJ2-7|TRBD2|TRBV19
CASSDSGISDEQYF
TGTGCCAGTAGTGACAGCGGGATATCGGACGAGCAGTACTTC
>.|TRBJ2-1|.|TRBV18
CASSSDYSSYNEQFF
TGTGCCAGCTCATCGGACTACAGCTCCTACAATGAGCAGTTCTTC
>.|TRBJ2-2|TRBD2|TRBV14
CASSQDRGGTGPGELFF
TGTGCCAGCAGCCAAGATCGGGGAGGGACGGGCCCCGGGGAGCTGTTTTTT
>.|TRBJ2-5|TRBD1|TRBV7-8
CASSSDRVQETQYF
TGTGCCAGCAGCTCGGACAGGGTCCAAGAGACCCAGTACTTC
>.|TRBJ2-1|TRBD2|TRBV19
CASSTGLAGEILNEQFF
TGTGCCAGTAGTACGGGACTAGCGGGAGAGATTTTGAATGAGCAGTTCTTC
>.|TRBJ2-1|TRBD2|TRBV29-1
CSVGSGGASEQFF
TGCAGCGTCGGGAGCGGGGGGGCCAGTGAGCAGTTCTTC
>.|TRBJ2-7|.|TRBV12-3/TRBV12-4
CASKIQGPYEQYF
TGTGCCAGCAAAATTCAGGGGCCTTACGAGCAGTACTTC
>.|TRBJ2-2|TRBD2|TRBV9
CASSVRLAGETGELFF
TGTGCCAGCAGCGTCCGACTAGCGGGGGAAACCGGGGAGCTGTTTTTT
>.|TRBJ2-5|.|TRBV30
CAWTSGHLGFQETQYF
TGTGCCTGGACAAGCGGGCACCTTGGATTCCAAGAGACCCAGTACTTC
>.|TRBJ1-5|.|TRBV4-3
CASSQAVGVNQPQHF
TGCGCCAGCAGCCAAGCTGTCGGGGTTAATCAGCCCCAGCATTTT
>few|TRBJ1-1|.|TRBV3-1/TRBV3-2
CASSHSGTPGAFF
TGTGCCAGCAGCCACAGCGGGACCCCCGGAGCTTTCTTT
>.|TRBJ1-1|TRBD1|TRBV30
CAWSSGTEFYEAFF
TGTGCCTGGAGTTCCGGGACAGAATTTTATGAAGCTTTCTTT
>.|TRBJ1-5|TRBD1|TRBV29-1
CSVSTGGGLQPQHF
TGCAGCGTATCGACAGGGGGGGGCCTTCAGCCCCAGCATTTT
>.|TRBJ1-1|.|TRBV14
CASSPGEGWGTEAFF
TGTGCCAGCAGCCCTGGGGAGGGGTGGGGGACTGAAGCTTTCTTT
>.|TRBJ1-4|.|TRBV2
CASSLPGLRNEKLFF
TGTGCCAGCAGTCTCCCGGGACTGCGTAATGAAAAACTGTTTTTT
>many|TRBJ2-2|TRBD1|TRBV9
CASSLYTGDTGELFF
TGTGCCAGCAGCTTATATACAGGGGACACCGGGGAGCTGTTTTTT
>.|TRBJ1-6|TRBD1|TRBV27
CASSAKFPGQGSGNSPLHF
TGTGCCAGCAGTGCGAAATTCCCGGGACAGGGTTCCGGTAATTCACCCCTCCACTTT
>.|TRBJ2-1|.|TRBV30
CAWSVRGAVLPNEQFF
TGTGCCTGGAGTGTACGAGGAGCGGTCCTCCCCAATGAGCAGTTCTTC
>.|TRBJ2-1|.|TRBV3-1/TRBV3-2
CASSQGGSGGEQFF
TGTGCCAGCAGCCAAGGGGGTAGCGGTGGTGAGCAGTTCTTC
>once|TRBJ2-3|TRBD2|TRBV7-9
CASRPKLAGLSTDTQYF
TGTGCCAGCAGACCCAAACTAGCGGGGTTATCCACAGATACGCAGTATTTT
>.|TRBJ1-1|.|TRBV6-5
CASSYSGANTEAFF
TGTGCCAGCAGTTACTCGGGGGCGAACACTGAAGCTTTCTTT
>.|TRBJ2-5|.|TRBV2
CASKGFGETQYF
TGTGCCAGCAAGGGGTTTGGTGAGACCCAGTACTTC
>once|TRBJ2-3|.|TRBV7-2
CASSLGLAGDTQYF
TGTGCCAGCAGCTTAGGGCTAGCTGGTGATACGCAGTATTTT
>.|TRBJ2-1|.|TRBV7-3
CASSFREPGRNEQFF
TGTGCCAGCAGCTTTCGGGAACCGGGAAGAAATGAGCAGTTCTTC
>.|TRBJ1-2|TRBD1|TRBV27
CASSRQGNYGYTF
TGTGCCAGCAGCCGACAGGGAAACTATGGCTACACCTTC
>.|TRBJ2-7|TRBD2|TRBV5-1
CASSLWTSGSRGHEQYF
TGCGCCAGCAGCTTGTGGACTAGCGGGAGTAGGGGCCACGAGCAGTACTTC